This entry is about one T cell receptor (beta chain). Its antigen is as yet unknown. TCRdb reanalysed the 5' RACE reads using MiXCR and keeps one entry per CDR3 protein. Of approximately 340,000 distinct CDR3 sequences in the sample, approximately 12% were seen once. The data stem from a study of T-cell memory formation after mild COVID-19. Looked up from germline, CDR1 is LGHNA and CDR2 is YSLEER. The CDR3 runs 18 residues. V was clipped by 0 bases and J by 4 bases; unmatched bases: 9. General study points: Prior to infection, memory already included some responding clones, suggesting cross-reactive memory joined. CD8+ contracting clones occupied EMRA, while CD4+ ones occupied mainly CM and EM.

The rearrangement links TRBV4-3 to TRBJ2-2, with TRBD1 matching 9 bases. This TCR derives from a man younger than 30 who had mild COVID-19 (a few samples of this study predate the infection). Cell type and time point are not known. The material sequenced was PBMCs or a T cell subset sorted from them (not recorded which). The CDR3 loop reads CASSQETTGGSFTGELFF. The CDR3 DNA reads as TGCGCCAGCAGCCAAGAAACAACAGGGGGCTCTTTCACCGGGGAGCTGTTTTTT.